This T cell receptor beta chain came from a study of a mutant IDH1 vaccine in newly diagnosed glioma. Only in-frame clones appear in the TCRdb table, and some are missing; sequencing was by immunoSEQ multiplex PCR. In the table there are roughly 70,000 clones, about 86% of which are singletons. The CDR3 covers 15 residues. Germline lookup yields CDR1 SGHTA and CDR2 FQGNSA. Trimming cost V 1 base and J 12 bases, with 16 bases left between them. The time point is: baseline, week 1 (first vaccination visit). Indicated treatment: pre-vaccination baseline after standard-of-care therapy. The chain joins TRBV7-2 to TRBJ1-6; weak D call: TRBD1 (5 bases). The sequencing used PBMCs, collected from a glioma patient treated with radiotherapy, temozolomide or both. The TCR originated in a man aged 25 to 40 with glioma. The CDR3 nucleotides are TGTGCCAGCAGCTTAGGGGGGGAATGGAGTGTACCCCTCCACTTT. Translated: CASSLGGEWSVPLHF.